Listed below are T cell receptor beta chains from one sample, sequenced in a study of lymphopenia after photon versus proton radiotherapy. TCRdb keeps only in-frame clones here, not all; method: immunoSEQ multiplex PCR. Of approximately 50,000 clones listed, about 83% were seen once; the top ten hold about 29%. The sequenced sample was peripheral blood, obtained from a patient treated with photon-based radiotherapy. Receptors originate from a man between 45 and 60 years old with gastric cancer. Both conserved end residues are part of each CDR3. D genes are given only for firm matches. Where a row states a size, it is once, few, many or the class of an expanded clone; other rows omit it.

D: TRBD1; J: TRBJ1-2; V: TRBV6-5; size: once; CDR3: CASSYLPGQGNYGYTF; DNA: TGTGCCAGCAGTTACCTACCTGGACAGGGGAACTATGGCTACACCTTC
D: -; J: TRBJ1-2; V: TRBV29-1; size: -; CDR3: CSAGGGAGYTF; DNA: TGCAGCGCCGGGGGAGGGGCTGGCTACACCTTC
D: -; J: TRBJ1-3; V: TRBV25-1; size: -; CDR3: CASSESYGNTIYF; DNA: TGTGCCAGCAGTGAATCTTATGGAAACACCATATATTTT
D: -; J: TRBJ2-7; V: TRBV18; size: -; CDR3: CASSTNRDEQYF; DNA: TGTGCCAGCTCAACCAACCGGGACGAGCAGTACTTC
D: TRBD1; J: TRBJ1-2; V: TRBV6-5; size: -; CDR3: CASSRSRDRVYGYTF; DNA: TGTGCCAGCAGCCGAAGCCGGGACAGGGTTTATGGCTACACCTTC
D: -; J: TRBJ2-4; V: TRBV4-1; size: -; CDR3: CASSQRGDTQAKNIQYF; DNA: TGCGCCAGCAGCCAACGAGGGGACACCCAAGCCAAAAACATTCAGTACTTC
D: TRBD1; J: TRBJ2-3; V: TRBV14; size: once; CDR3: CASSQHRSRGRTDTQYF; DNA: TGTGCCAGCAGCCAACACCGCTCCAGGGGGCGCACAGATACGCAGTATTTT
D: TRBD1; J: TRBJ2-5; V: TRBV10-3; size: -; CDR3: CAMSVGQGLIQETQYF; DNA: TGTGCCATGAGTGTCGGACAGGGATTAATCCAAGAGACCCAGTACTTC
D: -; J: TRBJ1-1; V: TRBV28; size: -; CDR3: CASRVQGRDTEAFF; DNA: TGTGCCAGCAGGGTACAGGGAAGGGACACTGAAGCTTTCTTT
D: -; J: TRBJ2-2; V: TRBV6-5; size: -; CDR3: CATQYSTGELFF; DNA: TGTGCCACCCAATATTCCACCGGGGAGCTGTTTTTT
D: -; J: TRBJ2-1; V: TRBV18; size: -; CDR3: CASSPTRSNEQFF; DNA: TGTGCCAGCTCCCCGACTAGATCCAATGAGCAGTTCTTC
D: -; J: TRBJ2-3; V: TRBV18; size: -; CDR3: CASSPSTDTQYF; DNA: TGTGCCAGCTCACCTAGCACAGATACGCAGTATTTT
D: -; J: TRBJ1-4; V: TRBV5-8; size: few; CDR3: CASSPRPQVYEKLFF; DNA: TGTGCCAGCAGCCCCCGACCCCAGGTTTATGAAAAACTGTTTTTT
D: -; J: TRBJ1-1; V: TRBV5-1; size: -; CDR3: CASSLATMNTEAFF; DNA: TGCGCCAGCAGCTTGGCCACTATGAACACTGAAGCTTTCTTT
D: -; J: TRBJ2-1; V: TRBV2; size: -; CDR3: CASRERVVEQFF; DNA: TGTGCCAGCAGGGAAAGGGTGGTTGAGCAGTTCTTC
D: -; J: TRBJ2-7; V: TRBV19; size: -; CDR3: CASSHRPYEQYF; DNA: TGTGCCAGTAGTCACAGACCCTACGAGCAGTACTTC
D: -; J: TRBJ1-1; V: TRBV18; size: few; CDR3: CASSPREFSEAFF; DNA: TGTGCCAGCTCACCACGGGAGTTTAGTGAAGCTTTCTTT
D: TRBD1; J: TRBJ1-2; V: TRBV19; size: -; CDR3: CASSIGGTGTGYTF; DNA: TGTGCCAGTAGTATAGGAGGGACAGGAACTGGCTACACCTTC
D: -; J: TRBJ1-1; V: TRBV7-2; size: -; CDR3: CASSSGIRNTEAFF; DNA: TGTGCCAGCAGCTCAGGGATCAGGAACACTGAAGCTTTCTTT
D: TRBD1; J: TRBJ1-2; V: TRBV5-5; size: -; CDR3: CASSLAGTANYGYTF; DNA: TGTGCCAGCAGCTTGGCCGGGACAGCTAACTATGGCTACACCTTC
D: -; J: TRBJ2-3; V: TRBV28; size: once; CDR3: CASSLLGMGAVSDTQYF; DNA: TGTGCCAGCAGTCTCCTCGGCATGGGGGCAGTTTCAGATACGCAGTATTTT
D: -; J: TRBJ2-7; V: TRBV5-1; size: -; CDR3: CASSDTGSSYEQYF; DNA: TGCGCCAGCAGCGACACGGGTTCCTCCTACGAGCAGTACTTC
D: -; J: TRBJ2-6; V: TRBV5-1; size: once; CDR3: CASSLGGSTSGANVLTF; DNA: TGCGCCAGCAGCTTAGGGGGGAGTACCTCTGGGGCCAACGTCCTGACTTTC
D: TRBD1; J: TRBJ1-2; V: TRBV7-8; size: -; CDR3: CASSLFDRGRGYTF; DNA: TGTGCCAGCAGCCTATTTGACAGGGGCCGGGGCTACACCTTC
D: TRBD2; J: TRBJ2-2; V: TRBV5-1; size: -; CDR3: CASSSTSGSTGELFF; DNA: TGCGCCAGCAGCTCGACTAGCGGGAGCACCGGGGAGCTGTTTTTT
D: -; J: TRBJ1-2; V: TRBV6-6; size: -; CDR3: CASSGVANYGYTF; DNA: TGTGCCAGCAGTGGTGTAGCTAACTATGGCTACACCTTC